The clone carrying this T cell receptor beta chain was observed a handful of times. Its cognate antigen is unknown. CDR3 size: 14 residues. From germline, CDR1 is SQVTM and CDR2 ANQGSEA. V dropped 7 bases and J dropped 7 bases, with 19 bases sitting between them. This sample is part of a study of CD8+ T cells in alopecia areata. Documented treatment: oral pan-JAK inhibitor, 5-10 mg twice daily. Alopecia areata patients provided lesional scalp punch biopsies and peripheral blood. Study-wide points: Resident alphabeta T-cell populations of normal skin are likewise subject to sequencing in scalp samples.

Following RNA extraction, reverse transcription yielded cDNA that acted as the sequencing template. Repertoires were generated with immunoSEQ multiplex PCR, while TCRdb's copy carries only in-frame clones and drops some. The repertoire consists of about 210,000 clones, with roughly 66% occurring once and the leading ten covering about 1.2%. This TCR came from a human donor with alopecia areata. Sequencing was performed on CD4+ T cells sorted from blood, taken at roughly week 45, from a patient treated with tofacitinib. The chain recombines TRBV29-1 with TRBJ1-4, with a possible D match to TRBD1 (6 bases). The CDR3 DNA follows: TGCAGCGCCGGGGGGACATTGGGAATTGAAAAACTGTTTTTT. This encodes CSAGGTLGIEKLFF.